This TCR beta chain derives from a study of blood T cells in healthy people across ages. Study-wide results and caveats: Any changes in expanded clonotypes were possibly confounded, as donor CMV status remained unknown. Researchers said unsorted PBMCs prevented a conclusive naive versus antigen-experienced comparison.

Turning to this clonotype: The antigen is not known.

Researchers collected 7.5 to 10 milliliters of peripheral blood from every single donor. Alongside a J-beta primer mix, a sample-barcoded 5' primer served in a second PCR lasting about 7 to 11 cycles. TCRdb reprocessed the 5' RACE reads via MiXCR and lists one record per CDR3 protein. Counted here are hundreds of thousands of distinct CDR3 sequences, around 30% occurring once; the ten biggest clones make up 17%. The sample consisted of blood. The sequence was obtained from an elderly woman in good health.

CDR3 sequence reads: CASGAGTGGYGYTF. The CDR3 nucleotides read TGTGCCAGCGGAGCCGGGACAGGGGGATATGGCTACACCTTC. The chain links TRBV7-8 to TRBJ1-2; 11 bases map to TRBD1. CDR1 and CDR2 from the germline V gene are SGHVS and FQNEAQ. V lost 8 bases and J lost 5; bases outside the gene matches: 7. CDR3 length: 14 amino acids. Full variable domain (rest looked up from reference TRBV7-8 and TRBJ1-2): GAGVSQSPRYKVAKRGQDVALRCDPISGHVSLFWYQQALGQGPEFLTYFQNEAQLDKSGLPSDRFFAERPEGSVSTLKIQRTQQEDSAVYLCASGAGTGGYGYTFGSGTRLTVV.